These T cell receptor beta chains were read from a single sample in a study of shared clonotypes between healthy human individuals. The protocol was immunoSEQ multiplex PCR, while the TCRdb copy is restricted to in-frame clones and leaves out a portion. The sample has a few million clones; more than 90% are singletons. The sample comprised naive CD4+ T cells sorted from blood. These receptor sequences come from a young man in good health. Both conserved end residues are part of each CDR3. Fields, in order: D gene, V gene, J gene, CDR3 DNA, CDR3 protein. D genes are given only for firm matches.

>.|TRBV5-1|TRBJ1-3
TGCGCCAGCAGCTTATCTGGGGCCCCTGGAAACACCATATATTTT
CASSLSGAPGNTIYF
>TRBD1|TRBV5-1|TRBJ2-2
TGCGCCAGCAGCCCCGGGACAGTGAACACCGGGGAGCTGTTTTTT
CASSPGTVNTGELFF
>TRBD2|TRBV6-5|TRBJ2-3
TGTGCCAGCAGCTCCGGGACTAGCAATACGCAGTATTTT
CASSSGTSNTQYF
>.|TRBV4-1|TRBJ2-5
TGCGCCAGCAGCCAAGTTCTACGAGAGACCCAGTACTTC
CASSQVLRETQYF
>.|TRBV5-1|TRBJ1-1
TGCGCCAGCAGCTTGGCGAGTTGGGGTGGGGACACTGAAGCTTTCTTT
CASSLASWGGDTEAFF
>.|TRBV5-8|TRBJ1-4
TGTGCCAGCAGCTTGGCCAGACAGGCCACTAATGAAAAACTGTTTTTT
CASSLARQATNEKLFF
>.|TRBV5-1|TRBJ1-1
TGCGCCAGCAGCTTAGCTGGCCCCCGCACTGAAGCTTTCTTT
CASSLAGPRTEAFF
>.|TRBV10-3|TRBJ2-7
TGTGCCACCTGGATGGGGGGTGCAGGCTACGAGCAGTACTTC
CATWMGGAGYEQYF
>.|TRBV5-5|TRBJ2-7
TGTGCCAGCAGTGGCGACCGTGCCTACGAGCAGTACTTC
CASSGDRAYEQYF
>.|TRBV30|TRBJ1-1
TGTGCCTGGAGTGCCCCTTCCTGGGTAAAGGGCACTGAAGCTTTCTTT
CAWSAPSWVKGTEAFF
>TRBD2|TRBV5-1|TRBJ2-1
TGCGCCAGCGGGAGCGGGGGGGCGGGGCAGTTCTTC
CASGSGGAGQFF
>.|TRBV5-4|TRBJ2-7
TGTGCCAGCAGCTTGGGGGGCAGCGTCTCCTACGAGCAGTACTTC
CASSLGGSVSYEQYF
>.|TRBV29-1|TRBJ1-1
TGCAGCGTTGAAGTGACAGGAGGGAACACTGAAGCTTTCTTT
CSVEVTGGNTEAFF
>.|TRBV12-5|TRBJ2-5
TGTGCTAGTGGTTTGGTAACAGGCGCCCCTTTAGAGACCCAGTACTTC
CASGLVTGAPLETQYF
>.|TRBV27|TRBJ2-7
TGTGCCAGCAGTTTATCGGATTGGGGAACTTACGAGCAGTACTTC
CASSLSDWGTYEQYF
>TRBD1|TRBV5-1|TRBJ2-2
TGCGCCAGCAGCTGGACAGGGACCACCGGGGAGCTGTTTTTT
CASSWTGTTGELFF
>TRBD1|TRBV19|TRBJ1-5
TGTGCCAGTAGTACAATTCTCCAGGGGGGCAGCAATCAGCCCCAGCATTTT
CASSTILQGGSNQPQHF
>.|TRBV18|TRBJ2-3
TGTGCCAGCTCACCGCTTGACAGCACAGATACGCAGTATTTT
CASSPLDSTDTQYF
>TRBD1|TRBV2|TRBJ2-7
TGTGCCAGCAGGACCGGACAGGGGATCTACGAGCAGTACTTC
CASRTGQGIYEQYF
>.|TRBV7-9|TRBJ2-7
TGTGCCAGCAGCTTAGTCGGGGAAGACAGACTCTACGAGCAGTACTTC
CASSLVGEDRLYEQYF
>.|TRBV5-4|TRBJ2-7
TGTGCCAGCAGCTCTAAAGGGTCGAACCCCTACGAGCAGTACTTC
CASSSKGSNPYEQYF
>.|TRBV28|TRBJ2-1
TGTGCCAGCAGTTTAGCCCCTATCTCCTACAATGAGCAGTTCTTC
CASSLAPISYNEQFF
>TRBD2|TRBV10-3|TRBJ2-1
TGTGCCACCAGCCTCCACCGCAATAGCGGGAGTCAGGATGAGCAGTTCTTC
CATSLHRNSGSQDEQFF
>TRBD2|TRBV5-1|TRBJ2-2
TGCGCCAGCAGCTTCGGAGCGGGGGACACCGGGGAGCTGTTTTTT
CASSFGAGDTGELFF
>.|TRBV10-1|TRBJ1-4
TGCGCCAGCACCTTCGGGGACAAAGCTTTTGAAAAACTGTTTTTT
CASTFGDKAFEKLFF